These 4 T cell receptor beta chains were sequenced from one sample in a study of blood T cell repertoires in COVID-19. The data were produced by immunoSEQ multiplex PCR, yet TCRdb's version contains in-frame clones alone and is incomplete. The table shows around 290,000 clones, with 86% occurring only once. Sequencing input: PBMCs or T cells enriched from blood (not recorded which). Receptors were obtained from a woman aged 18 to 35 who had recovered from COVID-19.

This clone was detected only a few times. The chain has TRBV28 and TRBJ2-7, with no clear D. V dropped 7 bases and J dropped 3 bases, with 10 bases sitting between them. Germline V lookup: CDR1 MDHEN, CDR2 SYDVKM. CDR3 size: 12 residues. The CDR3 here is CASTNTLYEQYF. In nucleotides, the CDR3 is TGTGCCAGCACCAACACGCTCTACGAGCAGTACTTC.

The chain couples TRBV24-1 to TRBJ2-1, with 10 bases aligning to TRBD2. This CDR3 spans 18 amino acids. Germline lookup yields CDR1 KGHDR and CDR2 SFDVKD. Trimming took 5 bases from V and 5 from J; bases not matched to a gene: 14. CDR3 nucleotide sequence: TGTGCCACCAGTGGCCGCGGCGTCCTAGCGGGGGAACACAATGAGCAGTTCTTC. Amino acids: CATSGRGVLAGEHNEQFF.

The chain combines TRBV5-1 with TRBJ1-2, with 9 bases that match TRBD1. The V segment lost 0 bases and the J segment 8 bases; nucleotides outside the gene matches: 2. CDR3 length: 13 amino acids. Germline V gene data show CDR1 as SGHRS and CDR2 as YFSETQ. CDR3 in amino acids: CASSLVGQGGYTF. The DNA for the CDR3 is TGCGCCAGCAGCTTGGTGGGACAGGGAGGCTACACCTTC.

The chain recombines TRBV5-1 with TRBJ1-1; D unclear. The V gene's germline CDR1 is SGHRS and CDR2 YFSETQ. Trimming stripped 1 base from V and 2 bases from J, with 12 bases between. CDR3 length equals 15 residues. Here the CDR3 reads CASSLFSGGNTEAFF. CDR3 DNA: TGCGCCAGCAGCTTGTTTTCCGGAGGAAACACTGAAGCTTTCTTT.